This T cell receptor beta chain came from a study of T cell responses to AZD1222 COVID-19 vaccine. With regard to this clone: What it recognizes is unknown.

Germline V gives CDR1 SGHAT, CDR2 FQNNGV. This CDR3 is 17 amino acids long. V lost 3 bases and J 0 bases, leaving 12 bases between the germline ends. Generated by immunoSEQ multiplex PCR, the TCRdb table keeps only in-frame clones and is missing some. Of about 89,000 clones in the sample, around 89% were seen once. Study conclusions and caveats: Among AZD1222 vaccinees, only six were seropositive at baseline.

Analysis merged second doses at about 4 or about 12 weeks. The clonotype originates from an adult who received the AZD1222 COVID-19 vaccine. The chain carries TRBV11-2 and TRBJ1-6; a weak D match, TRBD1 (6 bases). The source was peripheral blood, collected 28 days after the second AZD1222 dose. CDR3 sequence: CASSLGGLYSYNSPLHF. DNA of the CDR3: TGTGCCAGCAGCTTGGGGGGGCTCTACTCCTATAATTCACCCCTCCACTTT.